This T cell receptor beta chain was documented in a study of T cells in Graves' hyperthyroidism and ophthalmopathy. The sample holds many counts of this clonotype. From RNA transcripts, TCR beta CDR3 regions were amplified. In the first-round RT-PCR of the TCR CDR3, the HTBI primer set was used. Each CDR3 protein is one row after TCRdb ran MiXCR on the multiplex PCR reads. The data hold about 380,000 distinct CDR3 sequences, with less than 20% observed a single time. Trimming stripped 0 bases from V and 2 bases from J, with 7 bases between. CDR3 length: 14 residues. Germline CDR1 reads SGDLS; CDR2 reads YYNGEE. The source of the PBMCs was around 9 ml of fresh peripheral blood.

The chain has TRBV9 and TRBJ2-3; TRBD2 is a possible D gene (6 bases). Sequenced sample: blood. This sequence was found in a young man with Graves' ophthalmopathy. The CDR3 loop reads CASSVGGDTDTQYF. The CDR3, as DNA: TGTGCCAGCAGCGTAGGGGGGGACACAGATACGCAGTATTTT.